Below are 21 T cell receptor beta chains sequenced from a single sample in a study of blood T cell repertoires in COVID-19. Sequenced by immunoSEQ multiplex PCR; TCRdb stores in-frame clones only, minus some. The table shows more than 250,000 clones, with roughly 80% occurring only once. The sequencing sample was made of peripheral blood. These receptors were obtained from a man aged 60-69 years who had recovered from COVID-19.

The genes are TRBV29-1 and TRBJ2-2; 12 bases map to TRBD2. This CDR3 is 15 amino acids long. Germline lookup yields CDR1 SQVTM and CDR2 ANQGSEA. V dropped 5 bases and J dropped 4; count of bases not matched to a gene: 5. Written as DNA, the CDR3 is TGCAGCGTTCGGGCTAGCGGGGGGGGCACCGGGGAGCTGTTTTTT. This gives the protein CSVRASGGGTGELFF.

The genes are TRBV7-3 and TRBJ2-2; TRBD2 aligns across 8 bases. Germline CDR1 is SGHTA and CDR2 is FQGTGA. Losses at the gene ends were 5 bases for V and 3 bases for J; bases not matched to a gene: 8. This CDR3 contains 16 residues. The CDR3 here is CASSLAGGPDTGELFF. The CDR3 nucleotides are TGTGCCAGCAGCCTTGCGGGGGGCCCCGACACCGGGGAGCTGTTTTTT.

V gene TRBV7-6 combines with J gene TRBJ2-2; 9 nucleotides agree with TRBD1. CDR1 SGHVS and CDR2 FNYEAQ come from the germline V gene. Trimming at V came to 1 base and at J to 7 bases, leaving 4 bases not matched to a gene. The CDR3 is 15 amino acids. CDR3 residues: CASSLGTGVVGELFF. CDR3 nucleotides: TGTGCCAGCAGCTTAGGGACAGGGGTAGTCGGGGAGCTGTTTTTT.

The chain employs TRBV7-9 and TRBJ1-2; 7 bases map to TRBD1. Germline-derived CDR1 and CDR2 are SEHNR and FQNEAQ (reference sequence). The V and J ends lost 2 bases and 4 bases, in that order; junction bases with no gene match: 4. The CDR3 consists of 14 residues. CDR3 nucleotide sequence: TGTGCCAGCAGCTTAAGGGGACAGTCCTATGGCTACACCTTC. Protein sequence: CASSLRGQSYGYTF.

The chain recombines TRBV6-5 with TRBJ1-5, with 9 bases lining up with TRBD1. This CDR3 has 13 residues. Germline V gene lookup returns CDR1 MNHEY and CDR2 SVGAGI. With V trimmed by 7 bases and J by 8 bases, 6 bases remained unmatched. Here the CDR3 reads CASTGQGWEPQHF. CDR3 in DNA: TGTGCCAGCACTGGACAGGGGTGGGAGCCCCAGCATTTT.

The chain links TRBV11-2 to TRBJ2-7; D is possibly TRBD2 (5 bases). The CDR3 covers 14 residues. Deletions cut 5 bases from V and 6 bases from J, with 17 bases between. Germline V gives CDR1 SGHAT, CDR2 FQNNGV. This chain's CDR3 is CASSTSSPGSEQYF. The CDR3, as DNA: TGTGCCAGCAGCACCTCCTCCCCGGGGTCCGAGCAGTACTTC.

The chain joins TRBV30 to TRBJ1-5; D is unclear. The ends were cut back, 2 bases at V and 4 bases at J, with 18 bases in the middle. Per the germline V gene, CDR1 is GTSNPN and CDR2 is SVGIG (reference sequence). The CDR3 covers 16 residues. The DNA of the CDR3 is TGTGCCTGGAGTCCAGGACTCACCCAGAGTAATCAGCCCCAGCATTTT. Residues: CAWSPGLTQSNQPQHF.

V and J are TRBV7-6 and TRBJ2-3, with a possible D match to TRBD1 (5 bases). The CDR3 extends over 16 amino acids. Germline V lookup: CDR1 SGHVS, CDR2 FNYEAQ. With 0 bases removed from V and 0 bases from J, the gap between germline ends came to 10 bases. The CDR3 DNA reads as TGTGCCAGCAGCTTAGCAACAGGCGCTAGCACAGATACGCAGTATTTT. Translation: CASSLATGASTDTQYF.

V gene TRBV15 combines with J gene TRBJ2-3; TRBD2 aligns across 8 bases. Trimming removed 5 bases from V and 6 bases from J; junction bases left unmatched: 7. Germline assignment: CDR1 LNHNV and CDR2 YYDKDF (reference sequence). This CDR3 is 14 amino acids long. CDR3 sequence reads: CATSETGGVDTQYF. CDR3 DNA: TGTGCCACCAGCGAAACGGGGGGGGTGGATACGCAGTATTTT.

J is TRBJ2-7 and V is TRBV4-1, with 9 bases matching TRBD2. There are 15 residues in the CDR3. Looked up from germline, CDR1 is MGHRA and CDR2 is YSYEKL. V gave up 2 bases and J gave up 6 bases; unmatched junction bases: 8. The CDR3 coding sequence is TGCGCCAGCAGCCAATTGTTAGCGGGAGTCCCCGAGCAGTACTTC. Encoded protein: CASSQLLAGVPEQYF.

This rearrangement joins TRBV27 to TRBJ2-3; D perhaps matches TRBD1 (6 bases). The CDR3 covers 15 residues. Trimming shortened V by 3 bases and J by 1 base, and 11 bases separated the two germline ends. From germline, CDR1 is MNHEY and CDR2 SMNVEV (reference sequence). CDR3 loop: CASSLVGARTDTQYF. Here the CDR3 DNA reads TGTGCCAGCAGTTTGGTGGGGGCCCGCACAGATACGCAGTATTTT.

J is TRBJ1-4 and V is TRBV2; D may be TRBD1 (6 bases). Trimming shortened V by 6 bases and J by 4 bases, and 15 bases separated the two germline ends. The germline CDR1 and CDR2 sequences are SNHLY and FYNNEI. There are 15 residues in the CDR3. This CDR3 is CASREGQRGNEKLFF. Written as DNA, the CDR3 is TGTGCCAGCAGAGAGGGACAAAGGGGTAATGAAAAACTGTTTTTT.

This chain joins TRBV3-1 (or the pseudogene TRBV3-2) and TRBJ1-1, with TRBD1 matching 8 bases. Germline V gene lookup returns CDR1 LGHDT and CDR2 YNNKEL (reference sequence). V lost 4 bases and J lost 7; bases outside the gene matches: 2. The CDR3 totals 12 residues. The CDR3 DNA is TGTGCCAGCAGCCGCACAGGGGGTGAAGCTTTCTTT. Its protein is CASSRTGGEAFF.

The chain employs TRBV2 and TRBJ2-6; D is possibly TRBD2 (5 bases). CDR1 and CDR2 (germline): SNHLY, FYNNEI. The CDR3 has 21 amino acids. Trimming removed 6 bases from V and 2 bases from J, with 29 bases in between. The CDR3 DNA reads as TGTGCCAGCAGCAATGACTACCTCCATTCTCCTCGAATCGCTGGGGCCAACGTCCTGACTTTC. This encodes CASSNDYLHSPRIAGANVLTF.

The V and J genes are TRBV5-4 and TRBJ2-2; 8 bases align to TRBD1. Germline lookup yields CDR1 SGHNT and CDR2 YYREEE (reference sequence). The ends lost 3 bases at V and 4 bases at J; junction bases unmatched: 5. This CDR3 has 15 residues. The CDR3: CASSSDRDPTGELFF. The CDR3 DNA sequence: TGTGCCAGCAGCTCGGACAGGGACCCCACCGGGGAGCTGTTTTTT.

This clone has only one observation. The CDR3 DNA follows: TGTGCCAGCAGCTTGCTGGGGGCACCCACACACAATGAGCAGTTCTTC. It yields the protein CASSLLGAPTHNEQFF. This chain connects TRBV5-6 to TRBJ2-1, with a possible D match to TRBD1 (6 bases). CDR1 is SGHDT, CDR2 YYEEEE, per germline. The CDR3 covers 16 residues. V lost 1 base to trimming and J lost 5 bases, with 16 bases between them.

This clone appeared a single time. CDR3 sequence reads: CASRISQGYEQYF. CDR3 nucleotides: TGTGCCAGCAGGATAAGTCAGGGATACGAGCAGTACTTC. The V call is TRBV6-1, the J call TRBJ2-7; D is possibly TRBD1 (5 bases). Trimming removed 6 bases from V and 4 bases from J, with 13 bases in between. CDR3 length equals 13 residues. Germline V CDR1 and CDR2: MNHNS, SASEGT.

The chain links TRBV5-1 to TRBJ2-5; 13 bases map to TRBD2. CDR1 is SGHRS, CDR2 YFSETQ, per germline. After removal of 0 bases from V and 4 bases from J, the junction contained 6 bases not matched to a gene. The CDR3 contains 17 residues. CDR3 nucleotides: TGCGCCAGCAGCTTGGGGACTAGCGGGAGTCCCCGAGAGACCCAGTACTTC. Its translation is CASSLGTSGSPRETQYF.

This chain joins TRBV11-2 and TRBJ1-2; D uncertain. Germline V lookup: CDR1 SGHAT, CDR2 FQNNGV. This CDR3 region has 13 residues. Trimming shortened V by 1 base and J by 3 bases, and 6 bases separated the two germline ends. Written as DNA, the CDR3 is TGTGCCAGCAGCTTAGGCAGATACTATGGCTACACCTTC. Translated: CASSLGRYYGYTF.

This clone has more than one count but fewer than ten. CDR3: CASSLQGAQNSPLHF. The CDR3 region has the DNA TGTGCCAGCAGCCTACAGGGGGCGCAGAATTCACCCCTCCACTTT. This rearrangement joins TRBV7-3 to TRBJ1-6; 9 bases are shared with TRBD1. The CDR3 length is 15 residues. Germline V lookup: CDR1 SGHTA, CDR2 FQGTGA. V lost 5 bases and J lost 7; bases outside the gene matches: 6.

The chain has TRBV6-5 and TRBJ1-6, with 7 positions matching TRBD1. Germline V gene sequence: CDR1 MNHEY, CDR2 SVGAGI. CDR3 size: 15 residues. With 4 bases clipped from V and 6 bases from J, the junction kept 6 bases outside the gene matches. CDR3 in DNA: TGTGCCAGCAGTTTACAGGGGCGAGGTAATTCACCCCTCCACTTT. This codes for CASSLQGRGNSPLHF.